One and the same sample provided the 9 T cell receptor beta chains below, sequenced in a study of regulatory T cells in long-lasting Graves disease. Time point: newly diagnosed GD, antithyroid drugs for less than 3 months. Researchers made the TCR library from RNA that was extracted from PBMCs. HTBI primers from iRepertoire and Arm-PCR of CDR3 regions yielded the TCR beta libraries. In TCRdb, the multiplex PCR reads were re-called with MiXCR into one record per CDR3 protein. The sample yields over 300,000 distinct CDR3 sequences, about 14% seen once. The sample in question was peripheral blood mononuclear cells (PBMCs), obtained at new diagnosis, from a patient treated with antithyroid drugs. The receptors shown here come from a female donor with Graves disease.

The J gene is TRBJ2-1, the V gene TRBV7-2; D may be TRBD1 or TRBD2 (5 bases each). V was shortened by 8 bases and J by 7 bases, with 27 bases between the two germline ends. Germline V gene sequence: CDR1 SGHTA, CDR2 FQGNSA. The CDR3 runs to 17 residues. In nucleotides, the CDR3 is TGTGCCAGCTCACCATTCCTAGGCCGGGATTGGGGGAATGAGCAGTTCTTC. This codes for CASSPFLGRDWGNEQFF.

In regard to this clonotype: A much larger clone sits a single nucleotide away, making a read error possible. Because it lacks the conserved phenylalanine or tryptophan at the end, this CDR3 is likely a read error. This chain joins TRBV19 and TRBJ1-1; D gene ambiguous. Per germline, CDR1 LNHDA and CDR2 SQIVND (reference sequence). The CDR3 runs 14 residues. Trimming removed 1 base at V and 1 base at J, with 7 bases between. The CDR3 DNA is TGTGCCAGTAGTATAGGCGGAGGGAACACTGAAGCTTTCCTT. It is translated as CASSIGGGNTEAFL.

This clonotype has a single count. This rearrangement joins TRBV3-1 to TRBJ2-1, with TRBD2 identical over 9 bases. The V and J ends lost 7 bases and 4 bases, in that order; junction bases with no gene match: 8. Germline V CDR1 and CDR2: LGHDT, YNNKEL (reference sequence). This CDR3 is 15 amino acids long. The CDR3 region is CASTRLAGVYNEQFF. The CDR3 DNA sequence: TGTGCCAGCACCCGATTAGCGGGAGTATACAATGAGCAGTTCTTC.

There are many counts of this clonotype. CDR3 residues: CSASPSGRAYNEQFF. As DNA, the CDR3 is TGCAGTGCTAGTCCGAGCGGGAGGGCATACAATGAGCAGTTCTTC. The chain joins TRBV20-1 to TRBJ2-1; 10 nucleotides align to TRBD2. V lost 3 bases, J lost 4 bases, and 6 bases stayed unmatched. The CDR3 is made up of 15 amino acids. Germline-derived CDR1 and CDR2 are DFQATT and SNEGSKA (reference sequence).

This clonotype showed up many times. The chain joins TRBV7-2 to TRBJ1-2, with 7 bases that match TRBD1. From germline, CDR1 is SGHTA and CDR2 FQGNSA. The trim removed 5 bases at V and 4 bases at J, leaving 10 bases unmatched. CDR3 length: 15 amino acids. The CDR3 DNA follows: TGTGCCAGCAGCATCAACAGGGGTGGCGGCTATGGCTACACCTTC. Protein product: CASSINRGGGYGYTF.

This clonotype was counted ten times or more. The chain has TRBV2 and TRBJ2-3; no reliable D call. The germline V gene has CDR1 SNHLY and CDR2 FYNNEI. V was cut by 4 bases and J by 0 bases, with 8 bases left in between. The CDR3 has 14 residues. The CDR3 region has the DNA TGTGCCAGCAGTGGTGTCGCCAGCACAGATACGCAGTATTTT. Amino acids: CASSGVASTDTQYF.

This clonotype was detected a few times. The rearrangement links TRBV6-1 to TRBJ2-3, with D perhaps TRBD1 (5 bases). The CDR3 sequence is 15 residues long. Deletions cut 7 bases from V and 2 bases from J, with 16 bases between. Germline V CDR1 and CDR2: MNHNS, SASEGT. CDR3 bases: TGTGCCAGCAAAAGGGGCAAAGACCACACAGATACGCAGTATTTT. Protein product: CASKRGKDHTDTQYF.

This clonotype has a handful of counts. V gene TRBV10-3 combines with J gene TRBJ1-4; D is possibly TRBD1 (5 bases). CDR3 length: 14 residues. Trimming pared 5 bases from V and 7 bases from J, leaving 14 bases between. Per the germline V gene, CDR1 is ENHRY and CDR2 is SYGVKD. DNA of the CDR3: TGTGCCATCAGTAGCCAAATCGGGGCTGAAAAACTGTTTTTT. Amino acid sequence: CAISSQIGAEKLFF.

This clonotype was seen more than once but under ten times. The genes are TRBV29-1 and TRBJ2-7, with 10 bases fitting TRBD1. The germline CDR1 and CDR2 sequences are SQVTM and ANQGSEA. Germline trimming cut 0 bases from V and 9 bases from J; bases unmatched to any gene: 11. The CDR3 contains 15 residues. CDR3 region: CSVEDIGTGVSGQYF. CDR3 DNA: TGCAGCGTTGAAGATATAGGGACAGGGGTATCTGGGCAGTACTTC.